The rows below give T cell receptor beta chains drawn from one sample of a study of T cell responses to AZD1222 COVID-19 vaccine. Repertoires were generated with immunoSEQ multiplex PCR, while TCRdb's copy carries only in-frame clones and drops some. In the table there are 100,000 to 150,000 clones, 88% of which are singletons. Source: peripheral blood, taken 28 days after the second AZD1222 dose. Receptors were obtained from an adult who received the AZD1222 COVID-19 vaccine. Each CDR3 is given with its conserved first and last residue. Each record gives: clone size, J gene, D gene, V gene, CDR3 protein, CDR3 DNA. The D gene is left open where the match is weak. Size is omitted from some rows. Given values are once, few, many or a class for expanded clones.

abundance: .
j_gene: TRBJ2-1
d_gene: TRBD1
v_gene: TRBV11-2
CDR3aa: CASSLARWTGGNEQFF
CDR3nt: TGTGCCAGCAGCTTAGCCCGCTGGACAGGGGGCAATGAGCAGTTCTTC

abundance: .
j_gene: TRBJ2-7
d_gene: .
v_gene: TRBV5-1
CDR3aa: CASSLVSGERYEQYF
CDR3nt: TGCGCCAGCAGCTTGGTTAGCGGAGAGAGGTACGAGCAGTACTTC

abundance: .
j_gene: TRBJ2-3
d_gene: TRBD2
v_gene: TRBV10-3
CDR3aa: CAISESRTSGSFADTQYF
CDR3nt: TGTGCCATCAGTGAGTCGCGGACTAGCGGGAGTTTCGCAGATACGCAGTATTTT

abundance: .
j_gene: TRBJ2-7
d_gene: .
v_gene: TRBV28
CDR3aa: CASSPPNPWGLYF
CDR3nt: TGTGCCAGCAGTCCCCCAAACCCGTGGGGGCTGTACTTC

abundance: .
j_gene: TRBJ1-1
d_gene: .
v_gene: TRBV5-6
CDR3aa: CASSLAGIAEAFF
CDR3nt: TGTGCCAGCAGCTTGGCGGGGATCGCTGAAGCTTTCTTT

abundance: .
j_gene: TRBJ1-4
d_gene: .
v_gene: TRBV11-2
CDR3aa: CASSLDGGTVNEKLFF
CDR3nt: TGTGCCAGCAGCTTAGATGGGGGGACCGTTAATGAAAAACTGTTTTTT

abundance: .
j_gene: TRBJ1-1
d_gene: .
v_gene: TRBV14
CDR3aa: CASAGGTEAFF
CDR3nt: TGTGCCAGCGCTGGGGGGACTGAAGCTTTCTTT

abundance: .
j_gene: TRBJ2-1
d_gene: .
v_gene: TRBV11-3
CDR3aa: CASSLVGSEQFF
CDR3nt: TGTGCCAGCAGCTTAGTAGGAAGTGAGCAGTTCTTC

abundance: .
j_gene: TRBJ2-2
d_gene: .
v_gene: TRBV6-2/TRBV6-3
CDR3aa: CASSYDGGVLIRDGELFF
CDR3nt: TGTGCCAGCAGTTACGACGGCGGGGTGCTGATTAGGGACGGGGAGCTGTTTTTT

abundance: .
j_gene: TRBJ2-5
d_gene: TRBD1
v_gene: TRBV28
CDR3aa: CASSFRDRRPQETQYF
CDR3nt: TGTGCCAGCAGTTTCCGGGACAGGAGACCGCAAGAGACCCAGTACTTC

abundance: .
j_gene: TRBJ2-2
d_gene: TRBD2
v_gene: TRBV28
CDR3aa: CASSFPGGGAGELFF
CDR3nt: TGTGCCAGCAGTTTCCCGGGGGGTGGGGCCGGGGAGCTGTTTTTT

abundance: .
j_gene: TRBJ1-1
d_gene: TRBD1
v_gene: TRBV7-6
CDR3aa: CASSFQGDLNTEAFF
CDR3nt: TGTGCCAGCAGCTTCCAGGGGGATTTGAACACTGAAGCTTTCTTT

abundance: .
j_gene: TRBJ2-2
d_gene: .
v_gene: TRBV6-4
CDR3aa: CASSHLATNTGELFF
CDR3nt: TGTGCCAGCAGCCACCTAGCGACGAACACCGGGGAGCTGTTTTTT

abundance: .
j_gene: TRBJ1-3
d_gene: TRBD1
v_gene: TRBV10-3
CDR3aa: CAISESKGANGNTIYF
CDR3nt: TGTGCCATCAGTGAGTCGAAGGGGGCGAATGGAAACACCATATATTTT

abundance: .
j_gene: TRBJ1-2
d_gene: TRBD1
v_gene: TRBV4-3
CDR3aa: CASSQAPDRGYGYTF
CDR3nt: TGCGCCAGCAGCCAGGCTCCGGACAGGGGATATGGCTACACCTTC

abundance: once
j_gene: TRBJ2-7
d_gene: .
v_gene: TRBV4-3
CDR3aa: CASSQDGGPYSYEQYF
CDR3nt: TGCGCCAGCAGCCAAGACGGGGGGCCCTATTCCTACGAGCAGTACTTC

abundance: .
j_gene: TRBJ2-1
d_gene: TRBD2
v_gene: TRBV7-8
CDR3aa: CASSLQRLAGNEQFF
CDR3nt: TGTGCCAGCAGCTTACAGAGACTAGCGGGAAATGAGCAGTTCTTC

abundance: .
j_gene: TRBJ1-2
d_gene: .
v_gene: TRBV6-5
CDR3aa: CASSLTFDYGYTF
CDR3nt: TGTGCCAGCAGTCTCACATTTGACTATGGCTACACCTTC

abundance: .
j_gene: TRBJ2-7
d_gene: TRBD2
v_gene: TRBV3-1/TRBV3-2
CDR3aa: CASSQDLTSGSASSYEQYF
CDR3nt: TGTGCCAGCAGCCAAGACTTGACTAGCGGGAGCGCTAGCTCCTACGAGCAGTACTTC

abundance: once
j_gene: TRBJ1-2
d_gene: TRBD1
v_gene: TRBV7-8
CDR3aa: CASSFGTGANYGYTF
CDR3nt: TGTGCCAGCAGCTTCGGGACAGGGGCTAACTATGGCTACACCTTC

abundance: .
j_gene: TRBJ2-2
d_gene: .
v_gene: TRBV20-1
CDR3aa: CSASPAWNTGELFF
CDR3nt: TGCAGTGCTAGTCCGGCCTGGAACACCGGGGAGCTGTTTTTT

abundance: .
j_gene: TRBJ2-7
d_gene: .
v_gene: TRBV6-5
CDR3aa: CASSPTGTHYEQYF
CDR3nt: TGTGCCAGCAGCCCGACCGGGACCCACTACGAGCAGTACTTC

abundance: .
j_gene: TRBJ2-2
d_gene: .
v_gene: TRBV29-1
CDR3aa: CSVQNTGELFF
CDR3nt: TGCAGCGTTCAGAACACCGGGGAGCTGTTTTTT

abundance: .
j_gene: TRBJ1-2
d_gene: TRBD1
v_gene: TRBV4-1
CDR3aa: CASSLNRGNYGYTF
CDR3nt: TGCGCCAGCAGCCTAAACAGGGGTAACTATGGCTACACCTTC

abundance: once
j_gene: TRBJ1-4
d_gene: TRBD1
v_gene: TRBV6-4
CDR3aa: CASRGGTGGPLMKRRFF
CDR3nt: TGTGCCAGCAGGGGCGGGACAGGGGGCCCCTTAATGAAACGGAGGTTTTTT

abundance: .
j_gene: TRBJ1-3
d_gene: TRBD1
v_gene: TRBV25-1
CDR3aa: CASSEYGTGGSGNTIYF
CDR3nt: TGTGCCAGCAGTGAATATGGGACAGGGGGGTCTGGAAACACCATATATTTT

abundance: .
j_gene: TRBJ1-5
d_gene: .
v_gene: TRBV30
CDR3aa: CAWSGNGLGQPQHF
CDR3nt: TGTGCCTGGAGTGGTAACGGACTGGGTCAGCCCCAGCATTTT

abundance: .
j_gene: TRBJ2-5
d_gene: .
v_gene: TRBV18
CDR3aa: CASSPAQETQYF
CDR3nt: TGTGCCAGCTCACCCGCCCAAGAGACCCAGTACTTC

abundance: .
j_gene: TRBJ1-2
d_gene: TRBD1
v_gene: TRBV7-9
CDR3aa: CASSPRQGVTTNYGYTF
CDR3nt: TGTGCCAGCAGCCCTAGACAGGGGGTTACGACTAACTATGGCTACACCTTC

abundance: .
j_gene: TRBJ2-7
d_gene: TRBD1
v_gene: TRBV6-1
CDR3aa: CASSDPWTGSYEQYF
CDR3nt: TGTGCCAGCAGTGACCCTTGGACAGGCTCCTACGAGCAGTACTTC

abundance: .
j_gene: TRBJ1-4
d_gene: .
v_gene: TRBV3-1/TRBV3-2
CDR3aa: CASSQAGLNEKLFF
CDR3nt: TGTGCCAGCAGCCAAGCAGGCCTTAATGAAAAACTGTTTTTT

abundance: once
j_gene: TRBJ1-1
d_gene: .
v_gene: TRBV6-4
CDR3aa: CASSDSSGTGEAFF
CDR3nt: TGTGCCAGCAGTGACTCTTCCGGGACTGGTGAAGCTTTCTTT

abundance: .
j_gene: TRBJ1-5
d_gene: .
v_gene: TRBV6-6
CDR3aa: CASSRRPAGEGNQPQHF
CDR3nt: TGTGCCAGCAGCCGACGTCCGGCAGGGGAAGGGAATCAGCCCCAGCATTTT

abundance: .
j_gene: TRBJ1-2
d_gene: .
v_gene: TRBV5-6
CDR3aa: CASSLVNQGYGYTF
CDR3nt: TGTGCCAGCAGCTTGGTCAATCAAGGGTATGGCTACACCTTC